This TCR beta chain appears in the sequencing data of a study of metastatic and nonmetastatic thyroid tumors. Whole-study context: Repertoires from malignant and benign thyroid patients were compared across blood and tumor or nodule tissue.

Study-wide results and caveats: As reported, TCR beta diversity in blood and tumor was significantly higher in malignant thyroid tumors than in benign nodules.

The germline V and J ends were trimmed by 7 bases and 2 bases, with 15 bases remaining between them. In germline, CDR1 is SNHLY, CDR2 FYNNEI. The CDR3 length is 15 residues. Patients underwent thyroid surgery, and none had received any treatment before it. This clone was counted many times. Its antigen is not known. Original handling: Using the CDR3 differences seen across clinicopathological groups, the authors built a distant-metastasis classifier for papillary thyroid cancer, which was meant to discriminate distant-metastatic patients. TCRdb re-processed the PCR reads through MiXCR. TCRdb, not the authors, supplied the V and J calls. The sample contains fewer than 25,000 clones, around 15% of which appear only once.

The genes are TRBV2 and TRBJ1-5; D not certain. The receptor's source is a female donor with papillary thyroid cancer or a benign thyroid nodule (not recorded which). Some clones in this sample may be carry-over from other donors' samples. Specimen: tumor tissue. The DNA for the CDR3 is TGTGCCAGCACCGACCACGTGGATGGCAATCAGCCCCAGCATTTT. Residues: CASTDHVDGNQPQHF.